Included here is one T cell receptor (beta chain) sequence, with context. V lost 6 bases to trimming and J lost 5 bases; unmatched junction nucleotides: 6. The CDR3 has 14 amino acids. Germline assignment: CDR1 SNHLY and CDR2 FYNNEI. The data were obtained in a study of blood T cell repertoires in COVID-19. Study as a whole: The United States, Italy and Spain were the sources of the acute and convalescent COVID-19 samples.

Sequencing used immunoSEQ multiplex PCR; TCRdb keeps in-frame clones, though not all of them. Among approximately 230,000 clones listed, just over 85% were seen once. Participants spanned ages about 18 to 95 years and resided in 20 to 30 US areas. Self-reported history from a screening survey and questionnaire set each donor's cohort. The study counted Cohort 3 donors as recovered given two negative PCRs, clearance, or symptom resolution. The receptor comes from a man aged 18 to 35 who had recovered from COVID-19. The chain is built from TRBV2 and TRBJ2-2, with 7 bases matching TRBD1. Input material: PBMCs or T cells enriched from blood (not recorded which). CDR3 nucleotides: TGTGCCAGCAGGAACAGGGGATTGACCGGGGAGCTGTTTTTT. Its translation is CASRNRGLTGELFF. The full variable domain, in which reference TRBV2 and TRBJ2-2 provide the parts outside the CDR3, is EPEVTQTPSHQVTQMGQEVILRCVPISNHLYFYWYRQILGQKVEFLVSFYNNEISEKSEIFDDQFSVERPDGSNFTLKIRSTKLEDSAMYFCASRNRGLTGELFFGEGSRLTVL.